This entry lists 13 T cell receptor beta chains sequenced from one sample in a study of cytomegalovirus exposure and HLA in healthy donors. The PCR made use of 60 Vbeta and 13 Jbeta primers. Measured with immunoSEQ multiplex PCR; TCRdb has only the in-frame clones, and not every one. The table has some 120,000 clones, approximately 70% seen once. The sequenced sample was PBMCs. The receptors were gathered from a woman in her forties in good health and CMV-seropositive.

This clone was detected a few times. The rearrangement uses TRBV7-8 and TRBJ2-7, with TRBD1 identical over 8 bases. V shed 5 bases and J 3 bases; nucleotides not matched to a gene: 12. The CDR3 runs 16 residues. Germline V lookup: CDR1 SGHVS, CDR2 FQNEAQ. The CDR3 region is CASSRTGTGLLYEQYF. In nucleotides, the CDR3 is TGTGCCAGCAGCCGAACCGGGACAGGACTTCTCTACGAGCAGTACTTC.

The chain couples TRBV6-1 to TRBJ1-5, with D possibly matching TRBD1 (5 bases). The germline V and J ends were trimmed by 5 bases and 11 bases, with 19 bases remaining between them. Germline values: CDR1 MNHNS, CDR2 SASEGT. There are 14 residues in the CDR3. CDR3 bases: TGTGCCAGCAGTTCTCGGGACGAGAGGAGGGCCCAGCATTTT. This encodes CASSSRDERRAQHF.

This clone was seen a few times. The chain combines TRBV7-8 with TRBJ1-5; D perhaps matches TRBD1 (5 bases). The CDR3 totals 16 residues. Deletions cut 1 base from V and 3 bases from J, with 13 bases between. In germline, CDR1 is SGHVS, CDR2 FQNEAQ. CDR3 sequence (DNA): TGTGCCAGCAGCTTAGTTGGCGGGGGGGTCAATCAGCCCCAGCATTTT. Its protein is CASSLVGGGVNQPQHF.

The chain is built from TRBV30 and TRBJ2-2; possible D gene TRBD1, 6 bases. Germline loops: CDR1 GTSNPN, CDR2 SVGIG (reference sequence). Deletions cut 3 bases from V and 7 bases from J, with 12 bases between. CDR3 length: 13 residues. CDR3 sequence reads: CAWRAGAFGELFF. The CDR3 nucleotides read TGTGCCTGGAGGGCAGGGGCCTTCGGGGAGCTGTTTTTT.

The chain recombines TRBV30 with TRBJ2-7, with D hard to call. Trimming stripped 6 bases from V and 3 bases from J, with 15 bases between. The CDR3 consists of 13 residues. Germline values: CDR1 GTSNPN, CDR2 SVGIG (reference sequence). DNA of the CDR3: TGTGCCTGTAACCTCAAGACTCTCTACGAGCAGTACTTC. As protein: CACNLKTLYEQYF.

The chain employs TRBV7-9 and TRBJ1-1; TRBD1 is a possible D gene (5 bases). The CDR3 contains 13 residues. Germline V gives CDR1 SEHNR, CDR2 FQNEAQ (reference sequence). V was shortened by 5 bases and J by 6 bases, with 13 bases between the two germline ends. In DNA, the CDR3 is TGTGCCAGCAGCCGAATACCGACAGCTGAAGCTTTCTTT. As protein: CASSRIPTAEAFF.

This rearrangement joins TRBV19 to TRBJ2-1, with a possible D match to TRBD1 (5 bases). Germline V CDR1 and CDR2: LNHDA, SQIVND (reference sequence). The V end was cut by 9 bases, the J end by 5 bases, with 17 bases between. The CDR3 runs to 14 residues. CDR3 region: CASSFSSGNNEQFF. CDR3 sequence (DNA): TGTGCCAGCTCATTCTCGTCAGGGAACAATGAGCAGTTCTTC.

The chain couples TRBV5-1 to TRBJ2-1; TRBD2 matches 8 bases. V lost 5 bases, J lost 0 bases, and 13 bases stayed unmatched. The CDR3 contains 18 residues. Germline assignment: CDR1 SGHRS and CDR2 YFSETQ. As DNA, the CDR3 is TGCGCCAGCAGACCTACCCTAGCGGGCACAAGCTCCTACAATGAGCAGTTCTTC. Its translation: CASRPTLAGTSSYNEQFF. The complete variable domain, with remaining parts taken from reference TRBV5-1 and TRBJ2-1, reads KAGVTQTPRYLIKTRGQQVTLSCSPISGHRSVSWYQQTPGQGLQFLFEYFSETQRNKGNFPGRFSGRQFSNSRSEMNVSTLELGDSALYLCASRPTLAGTSSYNEQFFGPGTRLTVL.

A few counts support this clone. The J gene is TRBJ2-7, the V gene TRBV19; no clear D. The CDR3 sequence is 13 residues long. Trimming cost V 5 bases and J 3 bases, with 11 bases left between them. Germline CDR1 LNHDA, CDR2 SQIVND (reference sequence). The CDR3 DNA sequence: TGTGCCAGTAGTCCACTAAGAGGCTACGAGCAGTACTTC. This translates into CASSPLRGYEQYF.

DNA of the CDR3: TGCAGCGTTGCGGAAACGTTAGGGACAGGGGAGGGCAATCAGCCCCAGCATTTT. This encodes CSVAETLGTGEGNQPQHF. J is TRBJ1-5 and V is TRBV29-1; 10 bases line up with TRBD1. The CDR3 length is 18 residues. V gave up 4 bases and J gave up 2 bases; unmatched junction bases: 14. The germline CDR1 and CDR2 sequences are SQVTM and ANQGSEA.

In its sample, this clone was seen once. V gene TRBV29-1 combines with J gene TRBJ2-3, with D possibly matching TRBD2 (5 bases). Looked up from germline, CDR1 is SQVTM and CDR2 is ANQGSEA. CDR3 length: 13 residues. V gave up 4 bases and J gave up 3 bases, with 11 bases separating them. The CDR3 is CSVGGRTTDTQYF. For the CDR3, the DNA is TGCAGCGTTGGCGGACGGACTACAGATACGCAGTATTTT.

The rearrangement links TRBV18 to TRBJ2-3; 14 bases fit TRBD2. This CDR3 region has 17 residues. V lost 3 bases to trimming and J lost 6 bases; unmatched junction nucleotides: 8. Germline V CDR1 and CDR2: KGHSH, LQKENI. The CDR3 sequence: CASSPGLAGGLPDTQYF. The DNA of the CDR3 is TGTGCCAGCTCACCTGGACTAGCGGGAGGCTTACCGGATACGCAGTATTTT.

V is TRBV28 and J is TRBJ1-4; 9 bases line up with TRBD1. This CDR3 comprises 17 residues. J lost 3 bases, V lost 4 bases, and 9 bases had no gene match. The germline V gene encodes CDR1 MDHEN and CDR2 SYDVKM. Here the CDR3 DNA reads TGTGCCAGCAGTTCAAGCCAAGGGACAGGGCCTAATGAAAAACTGTTTTTT. The encoded protein is CASSSSQGTGPNEKLFF.